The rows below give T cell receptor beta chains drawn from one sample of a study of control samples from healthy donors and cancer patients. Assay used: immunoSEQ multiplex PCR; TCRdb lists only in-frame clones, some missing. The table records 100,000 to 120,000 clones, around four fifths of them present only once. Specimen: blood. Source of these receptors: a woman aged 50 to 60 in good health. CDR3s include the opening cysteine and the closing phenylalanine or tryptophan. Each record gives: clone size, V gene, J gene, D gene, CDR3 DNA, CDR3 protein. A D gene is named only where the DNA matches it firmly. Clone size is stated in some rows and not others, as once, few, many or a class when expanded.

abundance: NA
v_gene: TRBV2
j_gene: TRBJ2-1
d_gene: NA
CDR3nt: TGTGCCAGCAGTGCAGGGGCGCGGTCCTACAATGAGCAGTTCTTC
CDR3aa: CASSAGARSYNEQFF

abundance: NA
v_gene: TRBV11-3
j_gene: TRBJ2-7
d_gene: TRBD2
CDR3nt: TGTGCCAGCAGCTACCGGGGGACTAGCGGAACCTACGAGCAGTACTTC
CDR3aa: CASSYRGTSGTYEQYF

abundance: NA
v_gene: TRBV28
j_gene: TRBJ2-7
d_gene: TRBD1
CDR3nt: TGTGCCAGCAGTCTCAACAGGCTCAGGGGGATCTTCTCCTACGAGCAGTACTTC
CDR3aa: CASSLNRLRGIFSYEQYF

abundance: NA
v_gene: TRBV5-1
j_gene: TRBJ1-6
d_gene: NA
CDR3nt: TGCGCCAGCAGCTTGAACTCCGGGAGTAATTCACCCCTCCACTTT
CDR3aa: CASSLNSGSNSPLHF

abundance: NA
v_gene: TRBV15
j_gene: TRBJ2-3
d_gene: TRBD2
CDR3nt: TGTGCCACCAGCAGAGGAAATAGCGGGGGCGCAACAGATACGCAGTATTTT
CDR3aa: CATSRGNSGGATDTQYF

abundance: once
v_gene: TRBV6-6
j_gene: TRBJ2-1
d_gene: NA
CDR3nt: TGTGCCAGCAGTCCGGACCGGTACAATGAGCAGTTCTTC
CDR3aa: CASSPDRYNEQFF

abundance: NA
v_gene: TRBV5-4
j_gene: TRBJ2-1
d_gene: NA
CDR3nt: TGTGCCAGCAGCTTGGGAGGTGTTGAGCAGTTCTTC
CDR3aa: CASSLGGVEQFF

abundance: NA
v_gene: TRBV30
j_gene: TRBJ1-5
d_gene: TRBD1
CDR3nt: TGTGCCTGGGGACAGGGGGCGGGTCAGCCCCAGCATTTT
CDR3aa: CAWGQGAGQPQHF

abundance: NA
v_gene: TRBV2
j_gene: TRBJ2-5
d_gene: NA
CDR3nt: TGTGCCAGCAGTGAAGCGCTAACTGTGGAGACCCAGTACTTC
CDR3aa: CASSEALTVETQYF

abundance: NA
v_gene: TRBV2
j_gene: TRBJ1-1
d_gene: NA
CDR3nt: TGTGCCAGCAGTGGAAAACAGGGAGGGAGCACTGAAGCTTTCTTT
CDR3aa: CASSGKQGGSTEAFF

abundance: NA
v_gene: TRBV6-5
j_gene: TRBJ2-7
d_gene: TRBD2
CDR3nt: TGTGCCAGCAGCCCGGGACTAGCGGCCTACGAGCAGTACTTC
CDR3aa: CASSPGLAAYEQYF

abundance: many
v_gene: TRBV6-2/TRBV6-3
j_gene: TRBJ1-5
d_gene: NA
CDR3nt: TGTGCCAGCAGCCCAAATTCGGGACAGCCCCAGCATTTT
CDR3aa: CASSPNSGQPQHF

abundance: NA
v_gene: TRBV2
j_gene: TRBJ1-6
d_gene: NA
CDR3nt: TGTGCCAGCGACGGGGGCCTCAGGACACCCCTCCACTTT
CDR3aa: CASDGGLRTPLHF

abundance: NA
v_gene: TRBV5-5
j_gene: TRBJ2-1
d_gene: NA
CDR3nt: TGTGCCAGCAGCTCTGTTTTAGGAGGGAATGAGCAGTTCTTC
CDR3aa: CASSSVLGGNEQFF

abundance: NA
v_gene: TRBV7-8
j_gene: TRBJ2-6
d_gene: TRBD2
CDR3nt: TGTGCCAGCAGCTTAGGGGAGGGGTCTGGGGCCAACGTCCTGACTTTC
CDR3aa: CASSLGEGSGANVLTF

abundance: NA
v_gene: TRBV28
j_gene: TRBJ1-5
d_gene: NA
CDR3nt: TGTGCCAGCAGCGATACCAGGGTGTATAGCAATCAGCCCCAGCATTTT
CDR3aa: CASSDTRVYSNQPQHF

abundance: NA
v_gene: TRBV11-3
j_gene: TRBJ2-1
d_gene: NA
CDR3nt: TGTGCCAGCAGCTCCCACCGTGCTGTAGATGAGCAGTTCTTC
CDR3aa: CASSSHRAVDEQFF

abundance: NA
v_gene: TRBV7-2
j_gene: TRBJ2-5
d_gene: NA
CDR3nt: TGTGCCAGCAGCGTCCGGACCCAAGAGACCCAGTACTTC
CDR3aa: CASSVRTQETQYF

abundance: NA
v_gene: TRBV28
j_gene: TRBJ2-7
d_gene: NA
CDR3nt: TGTGCCAGCAGTTACGGACAGGCGGGATCCTACGAGCAGTACTTC
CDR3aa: CASSYGQAGSYEQYF

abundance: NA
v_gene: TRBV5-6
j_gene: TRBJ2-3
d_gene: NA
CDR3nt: TGTGCCAGCAGCTTCGGCACAGATACGCAGTATTTT
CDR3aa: CASSFGTDTQYF

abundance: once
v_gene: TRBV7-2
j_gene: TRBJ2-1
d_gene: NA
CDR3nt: TGTGCCAGCAGCTTAATGGCTAGCGTCCAGGGGGAGCAGTTCTTC
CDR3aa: CASSLMASVQGEQFF

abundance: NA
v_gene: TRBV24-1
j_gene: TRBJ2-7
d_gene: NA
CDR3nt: TGTGCCACCAGTGCCGGGGCAGGGTTGGACTCCGAGCAGTACTTC
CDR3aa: CATSAGAGLDSEQYF

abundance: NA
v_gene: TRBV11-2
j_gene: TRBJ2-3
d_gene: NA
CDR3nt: TGTGCCAGCAGCTTTCTCGAACAGGGACCCACAGATACGCAGTATTTT
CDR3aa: CASSFLEQGPTDTQYF

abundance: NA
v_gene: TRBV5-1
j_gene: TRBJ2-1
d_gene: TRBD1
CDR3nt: TGCGCCAGCAGCCCCGGACAGGGGGCGTTCAATGAGCAGTTCTTC
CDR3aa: CASSPGQGAFNEQFF

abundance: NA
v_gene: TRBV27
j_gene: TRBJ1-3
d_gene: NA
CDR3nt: TGTGCCAGCAGTTTAGATGGGACTGCGGGAAACACCATATATTTT
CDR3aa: CASSLDGTAGNTIYF

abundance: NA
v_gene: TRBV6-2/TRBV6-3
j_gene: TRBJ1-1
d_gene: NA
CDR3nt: TGTGCCAGCAGCTCCTTACAGGGCAGAGATGCTGAAGCTTTCTTT
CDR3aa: CASSSLQGRDAEAFF

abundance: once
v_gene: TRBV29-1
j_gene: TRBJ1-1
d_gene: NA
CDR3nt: TGCAGCGTTGGAAGTCAGGGGCTGAACACTGAAGCTTTCTTT
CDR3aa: CSVGSQGLNTEAFF

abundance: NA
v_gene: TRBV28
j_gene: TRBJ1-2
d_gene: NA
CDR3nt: TGTGCCAGCAGCACAGGACCTCCTAACTATGGCTACACCTTC
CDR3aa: CASSTGPPNYGYTF

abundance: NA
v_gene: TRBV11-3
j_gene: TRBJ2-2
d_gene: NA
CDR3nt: TGTGCCAGCAGCTTAGAGGACAACGGGGAGCTGTTTTTT
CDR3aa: CASSLEDNGELFF

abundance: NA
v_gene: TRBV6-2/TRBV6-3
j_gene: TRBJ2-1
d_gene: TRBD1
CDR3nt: TGTGCCAGCAGTTACGGGGGGACAGGGGGTGGTGTGGCTCATGAGCAGTTCTTC
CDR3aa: CASSYGGTGGGVAHEQFF

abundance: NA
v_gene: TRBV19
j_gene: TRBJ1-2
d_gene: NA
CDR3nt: TGTGCCAGTAGGCGTTCTGGGATGGGCGGCGGCTACACCTTC
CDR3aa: CASRRSGMGGGYTF

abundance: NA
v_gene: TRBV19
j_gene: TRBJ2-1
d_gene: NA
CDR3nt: TGTGCCAGTAAAGTCGGGACTGAGGTCTACAATGAGCAGTTCTTC
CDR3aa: CASKVGTEVYNEQFF

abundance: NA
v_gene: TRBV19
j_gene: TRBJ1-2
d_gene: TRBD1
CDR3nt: TGTGCCAGTAGTACTAGACAGGGCGATGGCTACACCTTC
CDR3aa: CASSTRQGDGYTF

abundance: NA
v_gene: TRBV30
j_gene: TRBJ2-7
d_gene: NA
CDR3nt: TGTGCCTGGAGTTGGAGACACCAGGCCTACGAGCAGTACTTC
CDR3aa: CAWSWRHQAYEQYF

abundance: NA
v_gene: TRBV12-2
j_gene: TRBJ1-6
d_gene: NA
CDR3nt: TGTGCAAGTCGCTTAAACCCTGCGAAATGTTCACCCCTCCACTTT
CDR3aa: CASRLNPAKCSPLHF

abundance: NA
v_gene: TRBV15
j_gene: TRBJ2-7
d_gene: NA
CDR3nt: TGTGCCACCAGCAGAGATGAGGGCTCCTACGAGCAGTACTTC
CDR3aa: CATSRDEGSYEQYF

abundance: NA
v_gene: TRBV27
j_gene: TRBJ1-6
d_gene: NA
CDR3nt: TGTGCCAGCAGTCCAAGGACGGGGAGCTCCTATAATTCACCCCTCCACTTT
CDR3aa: CASSPRTGSSYNSPLHF

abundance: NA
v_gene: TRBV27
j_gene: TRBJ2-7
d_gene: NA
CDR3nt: TGTGCCAGCAGCGCCGGCTTCTCAAACTCCTACGAGCAGTACTTC
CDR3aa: CASSAGFSNSYEQYF

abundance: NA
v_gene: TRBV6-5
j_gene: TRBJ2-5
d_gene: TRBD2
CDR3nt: TGTGCCAGCAGGACTAGCTACACCCAGTACTTC
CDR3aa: CASRTSYTQYF

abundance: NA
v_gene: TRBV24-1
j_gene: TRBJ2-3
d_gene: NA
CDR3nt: TGTGCCACCAGTGATTTCACCGGGTCAAATACGCAGTATTTT
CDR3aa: CATSDFTGSNTQYF

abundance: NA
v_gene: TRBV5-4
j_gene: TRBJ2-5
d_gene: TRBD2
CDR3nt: TGTGCCAGCAGCCCCGACAGCGGGGTTGGGGAGACCCAGTACTTC
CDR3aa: CASSPDSGVGETQYF

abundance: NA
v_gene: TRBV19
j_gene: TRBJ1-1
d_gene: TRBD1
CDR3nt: TGTGCCAGTGGTATCGGACAGGGGAACACTGAAGCTTTCTTT
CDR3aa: CASGIGQGNTEAFF

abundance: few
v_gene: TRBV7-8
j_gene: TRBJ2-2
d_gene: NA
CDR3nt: TGTGCCAGCACCTACCTCAGGGGAAACACCGGGGAGCTGTTTTTT
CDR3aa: CASTYLRGNTGELFF

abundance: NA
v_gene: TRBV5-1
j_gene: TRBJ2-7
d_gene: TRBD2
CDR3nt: TGCGCCAGCAGCTCCTCATCCCAGACTAGCTCGCACGAGCAGTACTTC
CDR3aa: CASSSSSQTSSHEQYF

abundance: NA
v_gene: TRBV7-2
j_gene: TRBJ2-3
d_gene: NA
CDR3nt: TGTGCCAGCAGCTTAGCGGGACACCCCGCCACAGATACGCAGTATTTT
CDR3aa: CASSLAGHPATDTQYF

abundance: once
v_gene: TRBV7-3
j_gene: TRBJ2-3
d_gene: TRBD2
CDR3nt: TGTGCCAGCAGCTCCACTCTTACTAGCGCTGGCACAGATACGCAGTATTTT
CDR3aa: CASSSTLTSAGTDTQYF

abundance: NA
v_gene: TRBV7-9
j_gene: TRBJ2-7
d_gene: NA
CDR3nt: TGTGCCAGCAGCACCGGGGTCTACGAGCAGTACTTC
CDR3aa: CASSTGVYEQYF

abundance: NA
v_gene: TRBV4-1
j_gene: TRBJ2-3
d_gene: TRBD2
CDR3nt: TGCGCCAGCAGCCAAGCCCCCACTAGCGGGGGGGCAACAGATACGCAGTATTTT
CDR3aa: CASSQAPTSGGATDTQYF

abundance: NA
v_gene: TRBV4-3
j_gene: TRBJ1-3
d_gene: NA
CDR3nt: TGCGCCAGCAGCCAAGACAGAGGCGGGAGCTCTGGAAACACCATATATTTT
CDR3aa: CASSQDRGGSSGNTIYF

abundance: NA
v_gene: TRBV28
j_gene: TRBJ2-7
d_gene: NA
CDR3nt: TGTGCCAGCAGTCTCAAATACGAGCAGTACTTC
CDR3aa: CASSLKYEQYF